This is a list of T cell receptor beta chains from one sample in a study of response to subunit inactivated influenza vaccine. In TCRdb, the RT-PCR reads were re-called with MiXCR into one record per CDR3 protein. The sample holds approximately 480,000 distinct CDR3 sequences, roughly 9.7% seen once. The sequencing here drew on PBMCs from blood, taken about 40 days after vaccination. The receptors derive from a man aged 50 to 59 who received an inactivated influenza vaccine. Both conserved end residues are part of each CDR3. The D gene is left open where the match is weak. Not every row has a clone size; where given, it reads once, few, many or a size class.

CDR3 protein: CAISVDESYEQYF
CDR3 DNA: TGTGCCATCAGTGTGGACGAATCCTACGAGCAGTACTTC
clone size: few
D gene: -
J gene: TRBJ2-7
V gene: TRBV10-3

CDR3 protein: CASSPRQGAGTGELFF
CDR3 DNA: TGTGCCAGCAGCCCACGACAGGGGGCGGGCACCGGGGAGCTGTTTTTT
clone size: -
D gene: TRBD1
J gene: TRBJ2-2
V gene: TRBV7-9

CDR3 protein: CASNRGRAYEQYF
CDR3 DNA: TGTGCCAGCAACAGAGGGAGAGCCTACGAGCAGTACTTC
clone size: many
D gene: -
J gene: TRBJ2-7
V gene: TRBV6-6

CDR3 protein: CSASLKAGLPLGADTQYF
CDR3 DNA: TGCAGTGCTAGTCTCAAGGCGGGACTACCTTTAGGGGCAGATACGCAGTATTTT
clone size: few
D gene: TRBD2
J gene: TRBJ2-3
V gene: TRBV20-1

CDR3 protein: CASSQGGGASGELFF
CDR3 DNA: TGCGCCAGCAGCCAAGGCGGCGGTGCGTCCGGGGAGCTGTTTTTT
clone size: -
D gene: -
J gene: TRBJ2-2
V gene: TRBV4-3

CDR3 protein: CASLRQATFGDTQYF
CDR3 DNA: TGTGCCAGCCTCAGACAGGCGACGTTCGGGGATACGCAGTATTTT
clone size: few
D gene: -
J gene: TRBJ2-3
V gene: TRBV2

CDR3 protein: CATSRTGTSYEQYF
CDR3 DNA: TGTGCCACCAGCAGAACCGGGACCTCCTACGAGCAGTACTTC
clone size: few
D gene: -
J gene: TRBJ2-7
V gene: TRBV15

CDR3 protein: CASSRQTNTGELFF
CDR3 DNA: TGTGCCAGCAGTCGACAGACTAACACCGGGGAGCTGTTTTTT
clone size: many
D gene: -
J gene: TRBJ2-2
V gene: TRBV6-4

CDR3 protein: CASSPGGATNEKLFF
CDR3 DNA: TGTGCCAGCAGTCCGGGGGGGGCAACTAATGAAAAACTGTTTTTT
clone size: few
D gene: -
J gene: TRBJ1-4
V gene: TRBV12-3/TRBV12-4

CDR3 protein: CASSLRGPTYEQYF
CDR3 DNA: TGTGCCAGCAGCTTAAGGGGGCCAACCTACGAGCAGTACTTC
clone size: many
D gene: TRBD1
J gene: TRBJ2-7
V gene: TRBV5-6

CDR3 protein: CSANIRRNNEQFF
CDR3 DNA: TGCAGTGCCAACATAAGACGGAACAATGAGCAGTTCTTC
clone size: few
D gene: -
J gene: TRBJ2-1
V gene: TRBV20-1

CDR3 protein: CSSRRGHQETQYF
CDR3 DNA: TGCAGCTCACGGAGGGGGCACCAAGAGACCCAGTACTTC
clone size: -
D gene: -
J gene: TRBJ2-5
V gene: TRBV29-1

CDR3 protein: CASSFLGTDYEQYF
CDR3 DNA: TGTGCCAGCAGCTTTTTAGGGACAGACTACGAGCAGTACTTC
clone size: medium-sized
D gene: TRBD1
J gene: TRBJ2-7
V gene: TRBV5-6

CDR3 protein: CASSLGGSAYNEQFF
CDR3 DNA: TGTGCCAGCAGCTTGGGCGGGAGTGCCTACAATGAGCAGTTCTTC
clone size: many
D gene: TRBD2
J gene: TRBJ2-1
V gene: TRBV5-6

CDR3 protein: CASSLVVDTEAFF
CDR3 DNA: TGTGCCAGCAGCTTAGTCGTGGACACTGAAGCTTTCTTT
clone size: many
D gene: -
J gene: TRBJ1-1
V gene: TRBV7-9

CDR3 protein: CASTSGNQETQYF
CDR3 DNA: TGTGCCAGCACCTCAGGGAACCAAGAGACCCAGTACTTC
clone size: few
D gene: -
J gene: TRBJ2-5
V gene: TRBV5-6

CDR3 protein: CSVGEGNEQFF
CDR3 DNA: TGCAGCGTTGGGGAGGGTAATGAGCAGTTCTTC
clone size: few
D gene: TRBD2
J gene: TRBJ2-1
V gene: TRBV29-1

CDR3 protein: CSAPRGGSYEKLFF
CDR3 DNA: TGCAGTGCCCCGCGGGGGGGGTCCTATGAAAAACTGTTTTTT
clone size: few
D gene: -
J gene: TRBJ1-4
V gene: TRBV20-1